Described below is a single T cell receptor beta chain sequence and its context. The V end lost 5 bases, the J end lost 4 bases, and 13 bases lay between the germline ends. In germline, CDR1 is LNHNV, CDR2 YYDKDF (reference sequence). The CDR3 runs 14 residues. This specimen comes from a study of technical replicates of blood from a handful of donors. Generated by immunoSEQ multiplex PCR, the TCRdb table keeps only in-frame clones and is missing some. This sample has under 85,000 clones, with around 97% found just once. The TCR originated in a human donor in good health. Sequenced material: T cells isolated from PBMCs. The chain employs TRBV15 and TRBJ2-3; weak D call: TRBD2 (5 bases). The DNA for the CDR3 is TGTGCCACCAGCGACGGACTGGGCCCAGATACGCAGTATTTT. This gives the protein CATSDGLGPDTQYF.